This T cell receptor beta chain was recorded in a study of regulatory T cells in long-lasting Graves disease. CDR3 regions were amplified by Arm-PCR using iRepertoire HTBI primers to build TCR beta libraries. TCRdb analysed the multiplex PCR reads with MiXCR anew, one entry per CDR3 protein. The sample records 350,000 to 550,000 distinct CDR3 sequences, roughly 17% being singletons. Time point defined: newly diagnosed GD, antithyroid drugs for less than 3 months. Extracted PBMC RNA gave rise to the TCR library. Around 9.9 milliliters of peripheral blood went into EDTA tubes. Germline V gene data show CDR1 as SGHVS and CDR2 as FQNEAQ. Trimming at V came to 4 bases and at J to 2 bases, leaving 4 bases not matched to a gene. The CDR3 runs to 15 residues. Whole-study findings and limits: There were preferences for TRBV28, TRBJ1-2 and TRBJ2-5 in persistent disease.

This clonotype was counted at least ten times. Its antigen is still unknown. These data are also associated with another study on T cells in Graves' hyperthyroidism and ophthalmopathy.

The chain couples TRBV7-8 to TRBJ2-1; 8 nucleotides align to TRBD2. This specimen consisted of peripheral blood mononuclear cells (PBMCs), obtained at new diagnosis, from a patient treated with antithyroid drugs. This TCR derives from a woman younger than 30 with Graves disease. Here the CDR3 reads CASSSISGTYNEQFF. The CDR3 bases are TGTGCCAGCAGCTCGATTAGCGGGACCTACAATGAGCAGTTCTTC.